The 8 T cell receptor beta chains below were found in one sample sequenced in a study of cytomegalovirus exposure and HLA in healthy donors. The PCR made use of 60 Vbeta and 13 Jbeta primers. The method was immunoSEQ multiplex PCR; TCRdb's version includes in-frame clones alone and lacks a portion of them. The sample holds 150,000 to 200,000 clones, approximately 85% seen once. Sequenced material: PBMCs. Receptor source: a woman aged 50 to 65 in good health and CMV-seronegative.

This chain links TRBV5-1 with TRBJ2-1; D might be TRBD2 (6 bases). CDR1 SGHRS and CDR2 YFSETQ come from the germline V gene. CDR3 length: 16 residues. V was pared by 3 bases and J by 4 bases, with 17 bases between. The CDR3 nucleotides are TGCGCCAGCAGCTCCGGGGTAGCGGACTTTTACAATGAGCAGTTCTTC. Translation: CASSSGVADFYNEQFF.

The V and J genes are TRBV4-2 and TRBJ1-2; 10 bases align to TRBD1. J gave up 8 bases and V 0 bases, and 6 bases lay outside the gene matches. The V gene's germline CDR1 is LGHNA and CDR2 YNFKEQ. The CDR3 consists of 15 residues. The CDR3 DNA is TGTGCCAGCAGCCAAGATCGACAGGGGGCTTACGGCTACACCTTC. It encodes CASSQDRQGAYGYTF.

The gene calls are TRBV19 and TRBJ1-5; 8 bases fit TRBD1. Germline CDR1 LNHDA, CDR2 SQIVND (reference sequence). This CDR3 is built from 15 residues. V shed 9 bases, J shed 2 bases, and the junction held 9 bases outside the gene matches. The CDR3 nucleotides are TGTGCCAGCCGCTACCAGACAGGGGGCAATCAGCCCCAGCATTTT. This translates into CASRYQTGGNQPQHF. The full variable domain, its missing parts supplied by reference TRBV19 and TRBJ1-5, is DGGITQSPKYLFRKEGQNVTLSCEQNLNHDAMYWYRQDPGQGLRLIYYSQIVNDFQKGDIAEGYSVSREKKESFPLTVTSAQKNPTAFYLCASRYQTGGNQPQHFGDGTRLSIL.

V and J are TRBV27 and TRBJ1-1; D is unclear. CDR1 and CDR2 (germline): MNHEY, SMNVEV (reference sequence). The CDR3 is 13 amino acids. Deletions cut 2 bases from V and 1 base from J, with 5 bases between. CDR3 amino acids: CASSLRQNTEAFF. CDR3 nucleotide sequence: TGTGCCAGCAGTTTACGACAGAACACTGAAGCTTTCTTT.

Written as DNA, the CDR3 is TGTGCCAGTAGGAAATCTGGGGGGACAGATACGCAGTATTTT. The encoded protein is CASRKSGGTDTQYF. The chain joins TRBV19 to TRBJ2-3; D perhaps matches TRBD2 (6 bases). Looked up from germline, CDR1 is LNHDA and CDR2 is SQIVND (reference sequence). Trimming took off 6 bases at V and 3 bases at J, with 13 bases between the two ends. The CDR3 length is 14 residues.

The chain is built from TRBV28 and TRBJ2-7; the match to TRBD1 covers 7 bases. The CDR3 is 14 amino acids. Germline V lookup: CDR1 MDHEN, CDR2 SYDVKM. With V trimmed by 4 bases and J by 6 bases, 9 bases remained unmatched. In nucleotides, the CDR3 is TGTGCCAGCAGTTCCTCTGACAGGGTGGGCGAGCAGTACTTC. Translating gives CASSSSDRVGEQYF.

The sample holds a few counts of this clone. This sequence joins TRBV30 and TRBJ1-1, with TRBD1 matching over 9 bases. The CDR3 spans 15 residues. CDR1 and CDR2 from the germline V gene are GTSNPN and SVGIG (reference sequence). Trimming at V came to 0 bases and at J to 7 bases, leaving 9 bases not matched to a gene. The CDR3 DNA reads TGTGCCTGGAGTGTAGGGGGGACAGGGCTGAATGAAGCTTTCTTT. It is translated as CAWSVGGTGLNEAFF.

The rearrangement links TRBV19 to TRBJ2-1; TRBD1 agrees at 7 bases. Looked up from germline, CDR1 is LNHDA and CDR2 is SQIVND (reference sequence). Germline trimming cut 10 bases from V and 6 bases from J; bases unmatched to any gene: 9. The CDR3 is 13 amino acids. The chain's CDR3 is CATRQGFGNEQFF. DNA for the CDR3: TGTGCCACTCGACAGGGATTTGGCAATGAGCAGTTCTTC.